Following are 11 T cell receptor beta chains from one sample sequenced in a study of T cell responses to AZD1222 COVID-19 vaccine. Libraries were prepared by immunoSEQ multiplex PCR; TCRdb keeps only in-frame clonotypes and omits some of them. The sample lists 150,000 to 200,000 clones, around 94% seen once, with roughly 4.6% in the top ten. The material sequenced was peripheral blood, taken 28 days after the second AZD1222 dose. The receptor set was obtained from an adult who received the AZD1222 COVID-19 vaccine.

The rearrangement joins TRBV6-5 to TRBJ1-2, with D possibly being TRBD1 (5 bases). Germline V CDR1 and CDR2: MNHEY, SVGAGI. V lost 5 bases and J 3 bases, leaving 13 bases between the germline ends. This CDR3 comprises 14 residues. CDR3 coding DNA: TGTGCCAGCAGTCCCCCGGGACTGGACTATGGCTACACCTTC. This gives the protein CASSPPGLDYGYTF.

V is TRBV6-2 or TRBV6-3 and J is TRBJ1-5; unclear D gene. V shed 5 bases and J shed 6 bases, with 17 bases lying between them. This CDR3 comprises 15 residues. From germline, CDR1 is MNHEY and CDR2 SVGEGT. The chain's CDR3 is CASSPRVPRSQPQHF. DNA of the CDR3: TGTGCCAGCAGTCCCCGGGTCCCAAGGAGTCAGCCCCAGCATTTT.

The chain links TRBV27 to TRBJ2-1; 12 positions match TRBD2. This CDR3 spans 17 amino acids. Per germline, CDR1 MNHEY and CDR2 SMNVEV (reference sequence). V lost 7 bases to trimming and J lost 5 bases; unmatched junction nucleotides: 12. The CDR3 loop is CASKPASGRAPDNEQFF. The CDR3, as DNA: TGTGCCAGCAAGCCCGCTAGCGGGAGGGCCCCGGACAATGAGCAGTTCTTC.

This chain connects TRBV29-1 to TRBJ2-7, with TRBD2 matching over 8 bases. The CDR3 spans 15 residues. CDR1 SQVTM and CDR2 ANQGSEA come from the germline V gene. Trimming took 6 bases from V and 3 from J; bases not matched to a gene: 13. The CDR3 protein is CSVETRGTRGYEQYF. The CDR3 nucleotides read TGCAGCGTGGAGACGCGGGGGACTAGAGGCTACGAGCAGTACTTC.

V and J are TRBV28 and TRBJ1-2; D unclear. From germline, CDR1 is MDHEN and CDR2 SYDVKM. The CDR3 spans 13 residues. V shed 10 bases and J shed 0 bases, with 12 bases lying between them. In DNA, the CDR3 is TGTGCCACCCCGGACTTAGCTAACTATGGCTACACCTTC. Amino acid sequence: CATPDLANYGYTF.

The chain recombines TRBV18 with TRBJ2-5, with D hard to call. Germline CDR1 is KGHSH and CDR2 is LQKENI. The CDR3 extends over 12 amino acids. V lost 3 bases and J 5 bases, leaving 7 bases between the germline ends. CDR3 coding DNA: TGTGCCAGCTCACCCCAAAGGGAGACCCAGTACTTC. Protein product: CASSPQRETQYF.

The chain recombines TRBV7-6 with TRBJ1-2; 7 bases align to TRBD1. The CDR3 consists of 13 residues. V lost 5 bases, J lost 4 bases, and 4 bases stayed unmatched. Per the germline V gene, CDR1 is SGHVS and CDR2 is FNYEAQ. The CDR3 DNA follows: TGTGCCAGCAGCGGGGGACAGCTCTATGGCTACACCTTC. This gives the protein CASSGGQLYGYTF.

The chain uses TRBV14 and TRBJ2-7; D might be TRBD1 (5 bases). Trimming shortened V by 4 bases and J by 0 bases, and 10 bases separated the two germline ends. The CDR3 has 14 residues. Germline-derived CDR1 and CDR2 are SGHDN and FVKESK. This CDR3 reads CASSPRQISYEQYF. CDR3 nucleotide sequence: TGTGCCAGCAGCCCCCGACAGATCTCCTACGAGCAGTACTTC. The full variable domain, rest sourced from reference TRBV14 and TRBJ2-7, is EAGVTQFPSHSVIEKGQTVTLRCDPISGHDNLYWYRRVMGKEIKFLLHFVKESKQDESGMPNNRFLAERTGGTYSTLKVQPAELEDSGVYFCASSPRQISYEQYFGPGTRLTVT.

V is TRBV6-4 and J is TRBJ2-4; D not certain. The CDR3 length is 16 residues. The germline CDR1 and CDR2 sequences are MRHNA and SNTAGT. The germline V and J ends were trimmed by 2 bases and 0 bases, with 11 bases remaining between them. The CDR3 region has the DNA TGTGCCAGCAGTGACGACGAACCTATAGCCAAAAACATTCAGTACTTC. As protein: CASSDDEPIAKNIQYF.

The CDR3 is CASTPSGGVYEQYF. In DNA form, the CDR3 reads TGTGCCAGCACTCCCTCGGGGGGGGTATACGAGCAGTACTTC. The rearrangement uses TRBV6-5 and TRBJ2-7; 8 bases are a match to TRBD2. The length of the CDR3 is 14 residues. The V gene end was trimmed by 7 bases and the J gene end by 4 bases; junction bases not matched to a gene: 9. Germline V gene lookup returns CDR1 MNHEY and CDR2 SVGAGI.

The rearrangement uses TRBV4-1 and TRBJ2-7, with 10 bases lining up with TRBD2. V lost 2 bases to trimming and J lost 0 bases; unmatched junction nucleotides: 10. In germline, CDR1 is MGHRA, CDR2 YSYEKL. This CDR3 is 18 amino acids long. CDR3 loop: CASSQFVTSGLSSYEQYF. CDR3 nucleotides: TGCGCCAGCAGCCAATTTGTGACTAGCGGGTTGAGCTCCTACGAGCAGTACTTC.